This T cell receptor (beta chain) was found in a study of follicular helper T cells after annual influenza vaccination. At the level of the study: Across the 2013-2014, 2014-2015 and 2015-2016 vaccination seasons, some subjects were resampled.

Time point indicated: 2014-2015 season, pre-vaccination. Each time point used about 40 to 100 mL of blood. This clone was counted between two and nine times. Libraries were prepared by immunoSEQ multiplex PCR; TCRdb keeps only in-frame clonotypes and omits some of them. The repertoire holds around 13,000 clones, with 60% to 80% as singletons. V was pared by 3 bases and J by 4 bases, with 7 bases of the junction left unmatched. Germline V gives CDR1 SGDLS, CDR2 YYNGEE. The CDR3 has 16 residues. Sequences were derived from CXCR5- memory CD4+ T cells sorted from blood, sampled on the day of influenza vaccination. This clonotype was obtained from an adult who received the influenza vaccine. The V call is TRBV9, the J call TRBJ1-6; TRBD1 agrees at 7 bases. CDR3 in DNA: TGTGCCAGCAGCGAGGACAGGACGGGATATAATTCACCCCTCCACTTT. This translates into CASSEDRTGYNSPLHF.